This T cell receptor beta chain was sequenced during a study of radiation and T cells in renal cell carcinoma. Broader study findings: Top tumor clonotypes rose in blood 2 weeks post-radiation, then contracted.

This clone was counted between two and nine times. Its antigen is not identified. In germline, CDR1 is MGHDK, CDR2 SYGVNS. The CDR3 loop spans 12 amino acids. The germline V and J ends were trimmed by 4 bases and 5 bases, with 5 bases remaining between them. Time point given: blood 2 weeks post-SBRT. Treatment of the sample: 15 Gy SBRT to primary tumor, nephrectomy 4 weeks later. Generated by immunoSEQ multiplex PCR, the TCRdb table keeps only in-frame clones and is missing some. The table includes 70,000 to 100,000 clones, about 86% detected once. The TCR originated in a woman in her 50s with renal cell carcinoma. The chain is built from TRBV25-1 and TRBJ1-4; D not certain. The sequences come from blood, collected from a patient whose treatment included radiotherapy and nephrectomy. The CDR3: CASSAGNEKLFF. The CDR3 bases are TGTGCCAGCAGTGCCGGGAATGAAAAACTGTTTTTT.